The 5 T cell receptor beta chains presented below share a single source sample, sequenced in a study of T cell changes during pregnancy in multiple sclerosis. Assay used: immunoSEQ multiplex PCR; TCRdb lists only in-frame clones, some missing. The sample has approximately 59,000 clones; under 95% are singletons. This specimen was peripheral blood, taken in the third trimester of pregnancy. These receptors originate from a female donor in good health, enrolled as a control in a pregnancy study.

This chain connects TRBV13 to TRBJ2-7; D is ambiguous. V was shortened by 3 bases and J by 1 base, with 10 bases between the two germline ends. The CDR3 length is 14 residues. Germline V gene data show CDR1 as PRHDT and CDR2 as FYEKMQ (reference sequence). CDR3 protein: CASSLGRLSYEQYF. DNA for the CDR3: TGTGCCAGCAGCTTGGGCAGGCTATCCTACGAGCAGTACTTC.

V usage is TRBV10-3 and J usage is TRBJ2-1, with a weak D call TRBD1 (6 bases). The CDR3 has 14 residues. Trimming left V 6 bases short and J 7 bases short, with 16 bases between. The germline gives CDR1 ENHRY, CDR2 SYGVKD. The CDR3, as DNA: TGTGCCATCAGCTCACAGGGTTCTCAGAATGAGCAGTTCTTC. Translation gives CAISSQGSQNEQFF.

The CDR3 loop reads CASSQGRGLPQHF. CDR3 in DNA: TGCGCCAGCAGCCAGGGGAGGGGATTGCCCCAGCATTTT. V gene TRBV4-3 combines with J gene TRBJ1-5; D may be TRBD1 (5 bases). This CDR3 is 13 amino acids long. Germline-derived CDR1 and CDR2 are LGHNA and YSLEER. The V end was cut by 3 bases, the J end by 9 bases, with 12 bases between.

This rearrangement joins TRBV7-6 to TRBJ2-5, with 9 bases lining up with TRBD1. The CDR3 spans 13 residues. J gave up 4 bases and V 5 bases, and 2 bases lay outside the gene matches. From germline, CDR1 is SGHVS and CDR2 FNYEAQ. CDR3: CASSRGQGETQYF. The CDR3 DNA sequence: TGTGCCAGCAGCCGGGGACAGGGAGAGACCCAGTACTTC. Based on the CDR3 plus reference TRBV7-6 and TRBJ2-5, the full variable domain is GAGVSQSPRYKVTKRGQDVALRCDPISGHVSLYWYRQALGQGPEFLTYFNYEAQQDKSGLPNDRFSAERPEGSISTLTIQRTEQRDSAMYRCASSRGQGETQYFGPGTRLLVL.

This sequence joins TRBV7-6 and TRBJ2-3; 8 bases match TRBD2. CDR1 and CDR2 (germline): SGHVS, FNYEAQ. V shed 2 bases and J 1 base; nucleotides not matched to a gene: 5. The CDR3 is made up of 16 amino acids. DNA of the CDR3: TGTGCCAGCAGCTTAAATTCGGGGGGGCGCACAGATACGCAGTATTTT. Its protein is CASSLNSGGRTDTQYF. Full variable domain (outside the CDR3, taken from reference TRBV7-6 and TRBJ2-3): GAGVSQSPRYKVTKRGQDVALRCDPISGHVSLYWYRQALGQGPEFLTYFNYEAQQDKSGLPNDRFSAERPEGSISTLTIQRTEQRDSAMYRCASSLNSGGRTDTQYFGPGTRLTVL.